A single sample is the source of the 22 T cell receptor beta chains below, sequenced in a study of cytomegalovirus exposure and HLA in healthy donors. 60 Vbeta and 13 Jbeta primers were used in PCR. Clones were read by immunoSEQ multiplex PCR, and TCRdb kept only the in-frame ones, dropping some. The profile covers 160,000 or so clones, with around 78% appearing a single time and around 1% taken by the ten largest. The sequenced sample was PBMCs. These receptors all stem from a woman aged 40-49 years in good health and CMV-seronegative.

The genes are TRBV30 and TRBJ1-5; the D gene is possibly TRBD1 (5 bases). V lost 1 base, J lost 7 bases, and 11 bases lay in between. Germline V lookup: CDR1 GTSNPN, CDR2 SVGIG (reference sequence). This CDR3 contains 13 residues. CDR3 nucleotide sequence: TGTGCCTGGAGTGCAGGACACGAGCAGCCCCAGCATTTT. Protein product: CAWSAGHEQPQHF.

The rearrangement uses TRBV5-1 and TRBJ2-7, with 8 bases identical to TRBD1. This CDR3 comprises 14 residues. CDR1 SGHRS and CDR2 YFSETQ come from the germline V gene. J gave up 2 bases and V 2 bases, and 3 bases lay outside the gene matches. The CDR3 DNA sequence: TGCGCCAGCAGCTTACAGGGGGATGCCTACGAGCAGTACTTC. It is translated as CASSLQGDAYEQYF.

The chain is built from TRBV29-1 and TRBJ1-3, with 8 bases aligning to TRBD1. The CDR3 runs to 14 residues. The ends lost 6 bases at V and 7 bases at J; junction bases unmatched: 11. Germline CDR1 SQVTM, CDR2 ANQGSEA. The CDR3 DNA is TGCAGCGTCCGACCAGGGGGCGAAAGGAACACCATATATTTT. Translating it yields CSVRPGGERNTIYF.

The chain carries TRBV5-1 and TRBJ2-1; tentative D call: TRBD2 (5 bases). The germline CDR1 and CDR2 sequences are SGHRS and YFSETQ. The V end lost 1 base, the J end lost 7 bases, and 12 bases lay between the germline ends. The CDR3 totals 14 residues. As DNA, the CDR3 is TGCGCCAGCAGCTTGATGGGAGCGGTGAATGAGCAGTTCTTC. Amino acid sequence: CASSLMGAVNEQFF.

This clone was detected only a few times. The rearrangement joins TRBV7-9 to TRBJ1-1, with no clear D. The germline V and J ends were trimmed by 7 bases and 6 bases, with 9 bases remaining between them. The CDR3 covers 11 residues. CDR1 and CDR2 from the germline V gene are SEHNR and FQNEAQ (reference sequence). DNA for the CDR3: TGTGCCAGCACCCCGGTCTCTGAAGCTTTCTTT. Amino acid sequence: CASTPVSEAFF.

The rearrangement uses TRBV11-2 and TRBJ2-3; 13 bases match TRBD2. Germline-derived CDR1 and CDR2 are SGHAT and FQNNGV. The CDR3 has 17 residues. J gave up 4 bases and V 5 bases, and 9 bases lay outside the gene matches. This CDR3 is CASSPLTSGRASDTQYF. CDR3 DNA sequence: TGTGCCAGCAGCCCACTCACTAGCGGGAGGGCCTCAGATACGCAGTATTTT. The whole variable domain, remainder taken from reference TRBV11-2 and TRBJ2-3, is EAGVAQSPRYKIIEKRQSVAFWCNPISGHATLYWYQQILGQGPKLLIQFQNNGVVDDSQLPKDRFSAERLKGVDSTLKIQPAKLEDSAVYLCASSPLTSGRASDTQYFGPGTRLTVL.

The CDR3, as DNA: TGCGCCAGCAGCTTGGAGCGGGTCAATGAGCAGTTCTTC. Protein product: CASSLERVNEQFF. The gene calls are TRBV5-1 and TRBJ2-1; TRBD2 might be the D (6 bases). This CDR3 is 13 amino acids long. CDR1 is SGHRS and CDR2 is YFSETQ in the germline V gene. V gave up 0 bases and J gave up 6 bases, with 7 bases separating them. The entire variable domain, with the rest obtained from reference TRBV5-1 and TRBJ2-1, is as follows: KAGVTQTPRYLIKTRGQQVTLSCSPISGHRSVSWYQQTPGQGLQFLFEYFSETQRNKGNFPGRFSGRQFSNSRSEMNVSTLELGDSALYLCASSLERVNEQFFGPGTRLTVL.

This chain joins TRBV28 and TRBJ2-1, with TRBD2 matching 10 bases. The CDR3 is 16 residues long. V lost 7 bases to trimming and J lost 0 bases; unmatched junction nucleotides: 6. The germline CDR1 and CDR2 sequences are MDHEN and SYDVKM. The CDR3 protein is CASTLAGFSSYNEQFF. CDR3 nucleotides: TGTGCCAGCACACTAGCGGGGTTTAGCTCCTACAATGAGCAGTTCTTC.

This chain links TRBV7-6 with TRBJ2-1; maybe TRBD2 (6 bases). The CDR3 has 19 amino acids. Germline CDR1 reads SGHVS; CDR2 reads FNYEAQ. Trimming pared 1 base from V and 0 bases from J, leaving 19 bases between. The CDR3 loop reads CASSLVGDFSAGSYNEQFF. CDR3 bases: TGTGCCAGCAGCTTAGTGGGGGACTTCTCAGCGGGCTCCTACAATGAGCAGTTCTTC. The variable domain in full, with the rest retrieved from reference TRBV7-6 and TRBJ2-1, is GAGVSQSPRYKVTKRGQDVALRCDPISGHVSLYWYRQALGQGPEFLTYFNYEAQQDKSGLPNDRFSAERPEGSISTLTIQRTEQRDSAMYRCASSLVGDFSAGSYNEQFFGPGTRLTVL.

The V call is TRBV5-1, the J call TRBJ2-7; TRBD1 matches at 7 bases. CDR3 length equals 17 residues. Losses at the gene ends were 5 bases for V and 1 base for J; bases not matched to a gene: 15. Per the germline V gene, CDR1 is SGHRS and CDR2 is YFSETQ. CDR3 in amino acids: CASSHLSDGQESYEQYF. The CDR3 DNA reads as TGCGCCAGCAGTCATCTTTCCGATGGACAGGAGTCCTACGAGCAGTACTTC.

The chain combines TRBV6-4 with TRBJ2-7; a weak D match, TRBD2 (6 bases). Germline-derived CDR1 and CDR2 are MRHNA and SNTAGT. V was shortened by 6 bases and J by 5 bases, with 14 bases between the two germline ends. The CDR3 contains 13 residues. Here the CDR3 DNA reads TGTGCCAGCAGGACCTGGGGGGTGGACGAGCAGTACTTC. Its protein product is CASRTWGVDEQYF.

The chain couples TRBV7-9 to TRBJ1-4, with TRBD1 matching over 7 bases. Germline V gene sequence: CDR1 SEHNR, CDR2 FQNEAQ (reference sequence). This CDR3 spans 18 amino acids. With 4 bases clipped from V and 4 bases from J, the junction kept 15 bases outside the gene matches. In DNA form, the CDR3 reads TGTGCCAGCAGCTCCCCATCTCTCGACAGGGATAGTAATGAAAAACTGTTTTTT. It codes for CASSSPSLDRDSNEKLFF.

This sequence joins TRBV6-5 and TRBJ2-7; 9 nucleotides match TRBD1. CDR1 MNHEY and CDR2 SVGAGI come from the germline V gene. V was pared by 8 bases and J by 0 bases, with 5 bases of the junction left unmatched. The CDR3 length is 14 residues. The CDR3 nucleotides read TGTGCCAGCCGGGACAGGGCAAGCTCCTACGAGCAGTACTTC. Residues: CASRDRASSYEQYF.

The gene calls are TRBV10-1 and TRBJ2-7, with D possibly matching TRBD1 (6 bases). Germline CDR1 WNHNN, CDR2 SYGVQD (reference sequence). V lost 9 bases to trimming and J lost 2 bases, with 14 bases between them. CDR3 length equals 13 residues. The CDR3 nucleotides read TGCGCCAGGAGGACAGTGCCAACCTACGAGCAGTACTTC. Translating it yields CARRTVPTYEQYF.

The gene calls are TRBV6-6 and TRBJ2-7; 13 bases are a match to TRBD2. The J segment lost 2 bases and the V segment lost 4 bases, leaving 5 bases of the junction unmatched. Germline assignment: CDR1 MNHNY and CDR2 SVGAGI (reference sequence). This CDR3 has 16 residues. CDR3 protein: CASSSPLAGGPYEQYF. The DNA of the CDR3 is TGTGCCAGCAGTTCCCCACTAGCGGGAGGGCCCTACGAGCAGTACTTC.

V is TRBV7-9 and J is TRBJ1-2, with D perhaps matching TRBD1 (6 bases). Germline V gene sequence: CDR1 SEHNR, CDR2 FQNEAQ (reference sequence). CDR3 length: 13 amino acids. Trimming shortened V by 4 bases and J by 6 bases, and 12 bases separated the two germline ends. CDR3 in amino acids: CASSSGQGNGYTF. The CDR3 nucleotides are TGTGCCAGCAGCTCGGGACAAGGCAATGGCTACACCTTC. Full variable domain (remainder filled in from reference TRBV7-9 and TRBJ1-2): DTGVSQNPRHKITKRGQNVTFRCDPISEHNRLYWYRQTLGQGPEFLTYFQNEAQLEKSRLLSDRFSAERPKGSFSTLEIQRTEQGDSAMYLCASSSGQGNGYTFGSGTRLTVV.

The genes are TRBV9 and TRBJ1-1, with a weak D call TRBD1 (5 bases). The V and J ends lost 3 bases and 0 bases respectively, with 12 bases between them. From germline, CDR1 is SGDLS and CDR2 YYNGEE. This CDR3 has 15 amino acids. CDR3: CASSADSQMNTEAFF. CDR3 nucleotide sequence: TGTGCCAGCAGCGCAGACAGCCAAATGAACACTGAAGCTTTCTTT.

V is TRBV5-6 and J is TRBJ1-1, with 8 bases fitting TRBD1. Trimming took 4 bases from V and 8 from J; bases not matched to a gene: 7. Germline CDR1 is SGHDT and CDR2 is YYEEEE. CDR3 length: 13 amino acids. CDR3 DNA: TGTGCCAGCAGCGCGACAGGGGTATGGGAAGCTTTCTTT. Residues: CASSATGVWEAFF.

The CDR3 sequence is CASSPTENTGELFF. CDR3 DNA: TGTGCCAGCAGCCCGACAGAAAACACCGGGGAGCTGTTTTTT. The chain couples TRBV6-4 to TRBJ2-2, with D tentatively TRBD1 (5 bases). V lost 6 bases to trimming and J lost 2 bases, with 10 bases between them. The CDR3 contains 14 residues. The V gene's germline CDR1 is MRHNA and CDR2 SNTAGT.

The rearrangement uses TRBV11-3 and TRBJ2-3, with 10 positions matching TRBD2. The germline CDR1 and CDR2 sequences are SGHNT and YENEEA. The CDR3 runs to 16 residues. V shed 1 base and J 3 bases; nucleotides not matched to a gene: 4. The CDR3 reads CASSLVAGGGTDTQYF. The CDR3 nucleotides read TGTGCCAGCAGCTTAGTAGCGGGAGGCGGGACAGATACGCAGTATTTT.

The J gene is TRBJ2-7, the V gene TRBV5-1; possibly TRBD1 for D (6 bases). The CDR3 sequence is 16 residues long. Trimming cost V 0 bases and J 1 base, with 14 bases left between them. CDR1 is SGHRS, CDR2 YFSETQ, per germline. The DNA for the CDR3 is TGCGCCAGCAGCTTGGCCAAGACGGACAGATCCTACGAGCAGTACTTC. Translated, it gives CASSLAKTDRSYEQYF.

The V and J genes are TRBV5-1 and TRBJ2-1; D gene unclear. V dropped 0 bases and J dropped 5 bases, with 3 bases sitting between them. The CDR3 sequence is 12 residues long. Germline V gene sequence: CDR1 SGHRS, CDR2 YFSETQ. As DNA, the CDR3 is TGCGCCAGCAGCTTGGCCAACAATGAGCAGTTCTTC. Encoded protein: CASSLANNEQFF.